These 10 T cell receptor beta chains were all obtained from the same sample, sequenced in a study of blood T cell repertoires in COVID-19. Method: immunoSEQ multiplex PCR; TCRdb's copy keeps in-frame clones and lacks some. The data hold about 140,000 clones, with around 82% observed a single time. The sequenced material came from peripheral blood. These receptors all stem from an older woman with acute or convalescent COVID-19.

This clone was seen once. The CDR3 region is CASSLSYTGVEQYF. CDR3 in DNA: TGTGCCAGCAGTTTATCCTATACGGGGGTCGAGCAGTACTTC. V and J are TRBV27 and TRBJ2-7, with D perhaps matching TRBD2 (6 bases). This CDR3 contains 14 residues. Trimming removed 0 bases at V and 6 bases at J, with 12 bases between. The germline V gene encodes CDR1 MNHEY and CDR2 SMNVEV (reference sequence).

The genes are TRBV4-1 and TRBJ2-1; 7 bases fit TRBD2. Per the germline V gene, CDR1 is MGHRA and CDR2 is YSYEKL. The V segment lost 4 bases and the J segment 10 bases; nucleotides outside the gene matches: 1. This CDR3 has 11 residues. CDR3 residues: CASSPGLEQFF. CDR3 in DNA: TGCGCCAGCAGCCCGGGACTAGAGCAGTTCTTC.

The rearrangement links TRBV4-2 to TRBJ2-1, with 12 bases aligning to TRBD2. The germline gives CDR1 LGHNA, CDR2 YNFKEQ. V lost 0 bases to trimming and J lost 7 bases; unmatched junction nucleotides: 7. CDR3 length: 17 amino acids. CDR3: CASSQEPLAGGSNEQFF. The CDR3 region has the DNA TGTGCCAGCAGCCAAGAGCCCCTAGCGGGAGGGTCTAATGAGCAGTTCTTC.

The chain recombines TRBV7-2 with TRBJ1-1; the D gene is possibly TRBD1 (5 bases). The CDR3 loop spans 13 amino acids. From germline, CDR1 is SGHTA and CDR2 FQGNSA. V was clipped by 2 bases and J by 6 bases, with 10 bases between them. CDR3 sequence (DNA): TGTGCCAGCAGCTTAAGGGGTCCCTCTGAAGCTTTCTTT. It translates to CASSLRGPSEAFF.

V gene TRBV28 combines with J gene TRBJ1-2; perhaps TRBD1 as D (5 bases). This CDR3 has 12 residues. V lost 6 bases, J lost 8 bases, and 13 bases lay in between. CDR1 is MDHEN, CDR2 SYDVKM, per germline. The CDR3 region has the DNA TGTGCCAGCAGAGCCGCGGGGGAAGGCTACACCTTC. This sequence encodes CASRAAGEGYTF.

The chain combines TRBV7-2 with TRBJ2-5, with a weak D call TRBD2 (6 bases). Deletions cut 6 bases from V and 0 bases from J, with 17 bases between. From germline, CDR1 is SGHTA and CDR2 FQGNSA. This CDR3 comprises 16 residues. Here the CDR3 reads CASSPPGGGHQETQYF. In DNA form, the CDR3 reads TGTGCCAGCAGTCCCCCCGGGGGAGGCCACCAAGAGACCCAGTACTTC.

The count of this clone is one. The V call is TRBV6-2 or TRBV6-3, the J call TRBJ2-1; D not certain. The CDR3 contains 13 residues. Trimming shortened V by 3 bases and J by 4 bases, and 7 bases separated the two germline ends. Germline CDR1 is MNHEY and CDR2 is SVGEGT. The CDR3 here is CASSYSRYNEQFF. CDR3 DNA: TGTGCCAGCAGTTATAGTAGATACAATGAGCAGTTCTTC.

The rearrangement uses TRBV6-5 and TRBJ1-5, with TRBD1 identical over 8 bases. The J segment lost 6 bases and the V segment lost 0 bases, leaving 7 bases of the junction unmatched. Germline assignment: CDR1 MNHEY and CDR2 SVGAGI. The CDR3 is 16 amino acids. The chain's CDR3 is CASSYSTTGGGQPQHF. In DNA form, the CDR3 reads TGTGCCAGCAGTTACTCGACCACAGGGGGAGGTCAGCCCCAGCATTTT.

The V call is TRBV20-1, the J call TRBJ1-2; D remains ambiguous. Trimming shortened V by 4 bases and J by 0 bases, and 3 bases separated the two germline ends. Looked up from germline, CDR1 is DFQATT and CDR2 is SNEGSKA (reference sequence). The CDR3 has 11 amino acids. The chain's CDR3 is CSATANYGYTF. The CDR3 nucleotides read TGCAGTGCTACAGCTAACTATGGCTACACCTTC.

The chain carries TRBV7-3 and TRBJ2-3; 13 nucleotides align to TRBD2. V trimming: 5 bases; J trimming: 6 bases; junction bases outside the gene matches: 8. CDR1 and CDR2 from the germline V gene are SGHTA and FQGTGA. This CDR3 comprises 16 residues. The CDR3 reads CASSLGLAGAYDTQYF. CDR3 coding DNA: TGTGCCAGCAGCCTCGGACTAGCGGGAGCCTACGATACGCAGTATTTT.